Sequencing of this TCR beta chain was carried out in a study of monozygotic twins with inflammatory bowel disease. The study, taken as a whole, reports: The sharing of clonotypes with others was lower in IBD patients than in healthy twins, especially with disease activity. No one strong IBD-associated signal or clonotype was supported.

CDR1 is MDHEN and CDR2 is SYDVKM in the germline V gene. The CDR3 extends over 15 amino acids. Regarding this clonotype: The antigen is not known.

Investigators made cDNA in eight separate reactions per sample. TCRdb reprocessed the 5' RACE reads and reports one entry per CDR3 protein, with no DNA. The sample table sets out about 140,000 distinct CDR3 sequences. The rearrangement links TRBV28 to TRBJ1-4; the TCRdb D gene call, TRBD1, has no DNA to confirm it. Sequenced sample: blood. This clonotype was obtained from a human donor with ulcerative colitis or Crohn's disease, or a healthy co-twin of an affected twin (not recorded which). Here the CDR3 reads CASSFGDRSNEKLFF.